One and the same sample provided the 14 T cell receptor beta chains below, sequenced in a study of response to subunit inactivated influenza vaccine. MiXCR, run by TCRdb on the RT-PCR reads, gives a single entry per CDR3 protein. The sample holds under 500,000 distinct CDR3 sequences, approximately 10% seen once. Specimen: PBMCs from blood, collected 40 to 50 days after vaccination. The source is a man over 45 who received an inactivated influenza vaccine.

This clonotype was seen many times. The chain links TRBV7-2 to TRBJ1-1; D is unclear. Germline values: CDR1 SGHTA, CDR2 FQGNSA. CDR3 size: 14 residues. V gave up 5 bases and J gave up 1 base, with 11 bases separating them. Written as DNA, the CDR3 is TGTGCCAGCAGCCCACTTAACTCGAACACTGAAGCTTTCTTT. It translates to CASSPLNSNTEAFF.

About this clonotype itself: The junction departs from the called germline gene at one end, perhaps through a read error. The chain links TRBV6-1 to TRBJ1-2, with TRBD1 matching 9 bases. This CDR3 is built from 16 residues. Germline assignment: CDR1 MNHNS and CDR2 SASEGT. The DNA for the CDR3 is TGTCCCAGCAGGAACGAACAGGGGGCGCGTAGTAATGGCTACACCTTC. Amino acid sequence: CPSRNEQGARSNGYTF.

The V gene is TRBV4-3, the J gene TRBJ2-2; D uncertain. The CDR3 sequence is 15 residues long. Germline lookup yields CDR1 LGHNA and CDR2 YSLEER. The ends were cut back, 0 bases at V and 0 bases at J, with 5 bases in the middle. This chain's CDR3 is CASSQDLANTGELFF. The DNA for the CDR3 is TGCGCCAGCAGCCAAGATCTAGCGAACACCGGGGAGCTGTTTTTT.

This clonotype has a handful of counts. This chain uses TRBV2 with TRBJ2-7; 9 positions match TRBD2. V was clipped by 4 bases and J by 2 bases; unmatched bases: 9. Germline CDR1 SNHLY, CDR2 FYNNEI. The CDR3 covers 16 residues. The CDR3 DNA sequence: TGTGCCAGCAGTGGCAGGGGCGGGAGGGCGGCCTACGAGCAGTACTTC. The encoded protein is CASSGRGGRAAYEQYF.

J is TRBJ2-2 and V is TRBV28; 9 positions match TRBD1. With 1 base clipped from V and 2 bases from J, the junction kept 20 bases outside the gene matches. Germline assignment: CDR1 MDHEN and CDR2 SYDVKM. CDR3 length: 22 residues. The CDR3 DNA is TGTGCCAGCAGTTTATTGGGCCAACCTACAAGGCCGGGACAGGGAAACACCGGGGAGCTGTTTTTT. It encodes CASSLLGQPTRPGQGNTGELFF.

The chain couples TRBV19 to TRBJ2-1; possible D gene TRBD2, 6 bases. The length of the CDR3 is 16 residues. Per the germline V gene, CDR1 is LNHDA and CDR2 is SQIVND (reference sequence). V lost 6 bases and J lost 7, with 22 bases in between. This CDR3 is CASRKRPRDSFNEQFF. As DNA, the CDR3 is TGTGCCAGTAGGAAGAGGCCCCGGGACTCCTTTAATGAGCAGTTCTTC.

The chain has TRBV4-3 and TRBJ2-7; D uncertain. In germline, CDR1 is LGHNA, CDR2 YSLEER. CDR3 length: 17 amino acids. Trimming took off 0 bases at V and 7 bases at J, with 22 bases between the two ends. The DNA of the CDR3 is TGCGCCAGCAGCCAAGAAAAGGTGTTGGGGTGGGGAAGAGAGCAGTACTTC. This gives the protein CASSQEKVLGWGREQYF.

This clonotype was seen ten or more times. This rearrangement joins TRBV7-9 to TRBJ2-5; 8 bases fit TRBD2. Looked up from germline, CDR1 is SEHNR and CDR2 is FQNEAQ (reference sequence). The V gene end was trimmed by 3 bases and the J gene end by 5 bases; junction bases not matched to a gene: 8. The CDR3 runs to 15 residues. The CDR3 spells CASSLTTGGLETQYF. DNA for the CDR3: TGTGCCAGCAGCTTGACAACGGGGGGGCTGGAGACCCAGTACTTC.

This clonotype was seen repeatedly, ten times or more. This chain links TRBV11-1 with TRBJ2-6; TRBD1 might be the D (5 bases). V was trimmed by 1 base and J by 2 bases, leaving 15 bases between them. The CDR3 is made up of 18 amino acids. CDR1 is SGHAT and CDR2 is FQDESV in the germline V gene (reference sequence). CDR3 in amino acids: CASSLVGYRIPGANVLTF. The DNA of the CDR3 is TGTGCCAGCAGCTTAGTAGGATACAGGATCCCTGGGGCCAACGTCCTGACTTTC.

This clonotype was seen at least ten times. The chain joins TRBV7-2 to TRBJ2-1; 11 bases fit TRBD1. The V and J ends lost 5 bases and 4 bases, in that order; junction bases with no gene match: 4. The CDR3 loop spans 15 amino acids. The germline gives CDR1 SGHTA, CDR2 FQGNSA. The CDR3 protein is CASSEGQGVYNEQFF. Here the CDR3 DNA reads TGTGCCAGCAGCGAGGGACAGGGGGTGTACAATGAGCAGTTCTTC.

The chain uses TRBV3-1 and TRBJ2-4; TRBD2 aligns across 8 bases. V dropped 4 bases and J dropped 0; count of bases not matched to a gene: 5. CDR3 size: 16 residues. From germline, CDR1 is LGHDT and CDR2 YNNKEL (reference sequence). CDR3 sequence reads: CASSPLAGLAKNIQYF. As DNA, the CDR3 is TGTGCCAGCAGCCCATTAGCGGGGCTAGCCAAAAACATTCAGTACTTC.

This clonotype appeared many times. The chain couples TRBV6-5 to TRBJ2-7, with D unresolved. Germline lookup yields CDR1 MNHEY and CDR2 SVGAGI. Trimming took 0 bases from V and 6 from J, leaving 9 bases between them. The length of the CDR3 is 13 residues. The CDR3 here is CASSYSTGREQYF. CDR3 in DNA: TGTGCCAGCAGTTACTCGACTGGGCGCGAGCAGTACTTC.

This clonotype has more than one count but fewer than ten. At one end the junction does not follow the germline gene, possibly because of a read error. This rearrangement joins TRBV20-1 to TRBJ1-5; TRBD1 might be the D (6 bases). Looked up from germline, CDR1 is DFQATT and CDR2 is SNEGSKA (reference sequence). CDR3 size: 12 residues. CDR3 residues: CSARGGNQPQHF. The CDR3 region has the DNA TGCAGTGCCAGAGGGGGGAATCAGCCCCAGCATTTT.

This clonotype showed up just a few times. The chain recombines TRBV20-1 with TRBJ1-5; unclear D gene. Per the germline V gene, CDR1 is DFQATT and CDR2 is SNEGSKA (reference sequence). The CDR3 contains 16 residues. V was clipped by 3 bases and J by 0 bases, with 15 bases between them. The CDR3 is CSASLRGRYSNQPQHF. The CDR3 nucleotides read TGCAGTGCTAGTTTGCGGGGTCGGTATAGCAATCAGCCCCAGCATTTT.